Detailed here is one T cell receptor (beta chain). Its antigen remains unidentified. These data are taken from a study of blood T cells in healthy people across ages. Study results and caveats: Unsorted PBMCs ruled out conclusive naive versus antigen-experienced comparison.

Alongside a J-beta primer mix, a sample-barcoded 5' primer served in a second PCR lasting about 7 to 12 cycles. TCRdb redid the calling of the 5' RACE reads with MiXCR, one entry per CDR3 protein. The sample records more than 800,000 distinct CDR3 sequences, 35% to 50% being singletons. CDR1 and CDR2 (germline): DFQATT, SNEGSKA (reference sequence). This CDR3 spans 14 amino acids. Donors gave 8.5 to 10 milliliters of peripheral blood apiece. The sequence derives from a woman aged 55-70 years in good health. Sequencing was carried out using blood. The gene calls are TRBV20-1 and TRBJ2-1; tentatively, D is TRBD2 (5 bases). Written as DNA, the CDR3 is TGCAGCCCGGCGCAAGGGAGCTCCTACAATGAGCAGTTCTTC. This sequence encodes CSPAQGSSYNEQFF.